The sequence of this T cell receptor (beta chain) was determined in a study of graft-versus-host responses after intestinal transplantation. Assay: immunoSEQ multiplex PCR; the TCRdb copy retains only in-frame clones and omits some. The sample lists just under 65,000 clones; 90% were seen once. On this clone itself: The antigen remains undetermined.

Specimen: unstimulated CD8+ T cells sorted from spleen or lymph node cells, collected before transplant. This sequence was found in a human donor who was the organ donor for an intestinal transplant.

The CDR3 reads CASCAAPLSTDTQYF. The CDR3 bases are TGTGCCAGCTGCGCCGCCCCTCTAAGCACAGATACGCAGTATTTT. This chain links TRBV6-5 with TRBJ2-3; unclear D gene. The V gene's germline CDR1 is MNHEY and CDR2 SVGAGI. There are 15 residues in the CDR3. V was trimmed by 8 bases and J by 0 bases, leaving 15 bases between them.